The source of this TCR beta chain is a study of blood T cell repertoires in COVID-19. This CDR3 spans 16 amino acids. Deletions cut 4 bases from V and 2 bases from J, with 15 bases between. In the authors' workflow: Cell counts per sample came from amplifying reference gene primers. Generated by immunoSEQ multiplex PCR, the TCRdb table keeps only in-frame clones and is missing some. V, J and clone size were drawn from that table, and D and trimming were deduced from the DNA. This table has tens of thousands of clones, under 95% appearing once. Specimen: peripheral blood. The rearrangement uses TRBV23-1 and TRBJ1-5; D unclear. TRBV23-1 is designated an ORF whose function remains uncertain. This sequence was found in a man aged 45-65 years with acute or convalescent COVID-19. CDR3 coding DNA: TGCGCCAGCAGTCCCCACGAGCCCACCCGCAATCAGCCCCAGCATTTT. It is translated as CASSPHEPTRNQPQHF.